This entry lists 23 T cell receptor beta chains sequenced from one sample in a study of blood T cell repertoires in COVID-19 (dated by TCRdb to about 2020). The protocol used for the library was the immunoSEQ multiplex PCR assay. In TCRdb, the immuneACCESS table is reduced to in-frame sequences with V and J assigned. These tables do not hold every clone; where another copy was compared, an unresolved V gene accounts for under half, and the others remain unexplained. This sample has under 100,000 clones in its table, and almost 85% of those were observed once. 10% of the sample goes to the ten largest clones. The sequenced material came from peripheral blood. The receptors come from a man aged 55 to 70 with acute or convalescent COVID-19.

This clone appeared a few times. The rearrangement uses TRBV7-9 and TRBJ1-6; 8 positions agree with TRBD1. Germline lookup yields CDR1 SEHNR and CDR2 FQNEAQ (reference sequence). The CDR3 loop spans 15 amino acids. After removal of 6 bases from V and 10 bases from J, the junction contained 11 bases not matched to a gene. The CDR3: CASSGQGSIGSPLHF. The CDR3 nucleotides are TGTGCCAGCAGTGGACAGGGATCTATCGGATCACCCCTCCACTTT.

The CDR3 bases are TGTGCCAGCAGCTTGGGACTAGAGGGCGATGAGCAGTTCTTC. Its protein product is CASSLGLEGDEQFF. The V call is TRBV7-2, the J call TRBJ2-1; 8 bases match TRBD2. CDR1 SGHTA and CDR2 FQGNSA come from the germline V gene. Losses at the gene ends were 3 bases for V and 8 bases for J; bases not matched to a gene: 6. The CDR3 totals 14 residues. Drawing the rest from reference TRBV7-2 and TRBJ2-1, the complete variable domain is GAGVSQSPSNKVTEKGKDVELRCDPISGHTALYWYRQSLGQGLEFLIYFQGNSAPDKSGLPSDRFSAERTGGSVSTLTIQRTQQEDSAVYLCASSLGLEGDEQFFGPGTRLTVL.

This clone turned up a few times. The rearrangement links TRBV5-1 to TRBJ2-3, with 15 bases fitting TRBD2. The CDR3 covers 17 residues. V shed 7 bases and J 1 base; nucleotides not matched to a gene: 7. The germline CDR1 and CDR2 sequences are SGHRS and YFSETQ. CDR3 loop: CASDRTSGGARTDTQYF. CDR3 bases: TGCGCCAGCGATAGGACTAGCGGGGGGGCCCGCACAGATACGCAGTATTTT. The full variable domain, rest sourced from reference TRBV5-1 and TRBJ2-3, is KAGVTQTPRYLIKTRGQQVTLSCSPISGHRSVSWYQQTPGQGLQFLFEYFSETQRNKGNFPGRFSGRQFSNSRSEMNVSTLELGDSALYLCASDRTSGGARTDTQYFGPGTRLTVL.

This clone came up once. CDR3 amino acids: CASSLDVREQYF. The CDR3 DNA is TGTGCCAGCAGCTTGGATGTGCGCGAGCAGTACTTC. The V call is TRBV5-6, the J call TRBJ2-7; D remains ambiguous. With 0 bases removed from V and 6 bases from J, the gap between germline ends came to 7 bases. CDR1 and CDR2 (germline): SGHDT, YYEEEE. This CDR3 is 12 amino acids long.

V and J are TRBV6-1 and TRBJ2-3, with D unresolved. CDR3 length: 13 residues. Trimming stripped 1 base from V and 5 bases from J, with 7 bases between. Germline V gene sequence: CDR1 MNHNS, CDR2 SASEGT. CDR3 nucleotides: TGTGCCAGCAGTGAAGTCGCCGGAGATACGCAGTATTTT. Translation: CASSEVAGDTQYF.

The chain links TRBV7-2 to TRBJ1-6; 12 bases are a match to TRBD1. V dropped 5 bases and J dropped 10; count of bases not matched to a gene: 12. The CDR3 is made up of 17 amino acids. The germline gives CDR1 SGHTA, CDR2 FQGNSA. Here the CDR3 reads CASSPGQGAFRQSPLHF. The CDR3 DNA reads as TGTGCCAGCAGCCCGGGACAGGGGGCTTTTCGCCAGTCACCCCTCCACTTT.

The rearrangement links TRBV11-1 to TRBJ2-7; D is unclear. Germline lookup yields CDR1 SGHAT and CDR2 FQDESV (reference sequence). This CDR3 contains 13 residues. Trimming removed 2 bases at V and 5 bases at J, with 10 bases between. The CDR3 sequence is CASSLIPIHEQYF. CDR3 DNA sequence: TGTGCCAGCAGCTTAATTCCCATCCACGAGCAGTACTTC.

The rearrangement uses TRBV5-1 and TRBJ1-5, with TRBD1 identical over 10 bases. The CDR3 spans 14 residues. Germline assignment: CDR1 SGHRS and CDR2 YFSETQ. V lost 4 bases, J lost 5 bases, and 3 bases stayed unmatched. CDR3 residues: CASSTGTGDQPQHF. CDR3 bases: TGCGCCAGCAGCACGGGGACAGGGGATCAGCCCCAGCATTTT.

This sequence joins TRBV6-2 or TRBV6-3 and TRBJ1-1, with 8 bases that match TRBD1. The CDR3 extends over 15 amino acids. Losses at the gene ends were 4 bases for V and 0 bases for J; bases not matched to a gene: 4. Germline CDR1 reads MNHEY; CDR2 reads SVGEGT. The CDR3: CASSWTGPLNTEAFF. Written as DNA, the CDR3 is TGTGCCAGCAGTTGGACAGGGCCTTTGAACACTGAAGCTTTCTTT.

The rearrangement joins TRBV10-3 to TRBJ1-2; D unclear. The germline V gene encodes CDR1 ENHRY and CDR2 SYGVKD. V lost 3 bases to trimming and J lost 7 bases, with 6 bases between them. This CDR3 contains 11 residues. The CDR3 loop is CAISDVSGYTF. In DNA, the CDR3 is TGTGCCATCAGTGACGTGAGTGGCTACACCTTC.

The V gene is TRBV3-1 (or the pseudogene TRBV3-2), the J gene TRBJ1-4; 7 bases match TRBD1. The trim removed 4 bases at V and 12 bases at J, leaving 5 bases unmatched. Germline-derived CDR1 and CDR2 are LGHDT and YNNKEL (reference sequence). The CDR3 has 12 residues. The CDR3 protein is CASSLRGQQLFF. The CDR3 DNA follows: TGTGCCAGCAGCCTTAGGGGACAGCAACTGTTTTTT.

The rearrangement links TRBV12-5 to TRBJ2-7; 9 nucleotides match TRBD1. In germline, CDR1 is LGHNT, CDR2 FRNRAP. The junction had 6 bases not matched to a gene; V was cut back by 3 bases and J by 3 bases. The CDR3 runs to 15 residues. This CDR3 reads CASGFRDRAYYEQYF. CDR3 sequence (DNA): TGTGCTAGTGGTTTCCGGGACAGGGCATACTACGAGCAGTACTTC.

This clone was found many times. This chain's CDR3 is CASSLIFAGGITDTQYF. In DNA form, the CDR3 reads TGCGCCAGCAGCCTTATCTTTGCGGGAGGTATCACAGATACGCAGTATTTT. The chain combines TRBV5-1 with TRBJ2-3; 8 bases are shared with TRBD2. This CDR3 has 17 amino acids. Germline trimming cut 4 bases from V and 2 bases from J; bases unmatched to any gene: 12. Germline CDR1 reads SGHRS; CDR2 reads YFSETQ.

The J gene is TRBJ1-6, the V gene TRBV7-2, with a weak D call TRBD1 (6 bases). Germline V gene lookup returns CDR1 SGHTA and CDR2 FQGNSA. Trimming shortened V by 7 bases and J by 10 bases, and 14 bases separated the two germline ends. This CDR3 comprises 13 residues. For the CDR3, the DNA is TGTGCCAGCACCCAGGGGTACGGGTCACCCCTCCACTTT. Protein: CASTQGYGSPLHF. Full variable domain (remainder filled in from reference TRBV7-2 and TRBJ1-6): GAGVSQSPSNKVTEKGKDVELRCDPISGHTALYWYRQSLGQGLEFLIYFQGNSAPDKSGLPSDRFSAERTGGSVSTLTIQRTQQEDSAVYLCASTQGYGSPLHFGNGTRLTVT.

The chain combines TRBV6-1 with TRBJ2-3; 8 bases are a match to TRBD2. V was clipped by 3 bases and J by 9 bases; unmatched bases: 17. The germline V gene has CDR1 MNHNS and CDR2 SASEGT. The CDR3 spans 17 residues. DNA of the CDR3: TGTGCCAGCAGTGAGGATGGTAGCGGGACTTCCCCGGGGACGCAGTATTTT. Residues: CASSEDGSGTSPGTQYF.

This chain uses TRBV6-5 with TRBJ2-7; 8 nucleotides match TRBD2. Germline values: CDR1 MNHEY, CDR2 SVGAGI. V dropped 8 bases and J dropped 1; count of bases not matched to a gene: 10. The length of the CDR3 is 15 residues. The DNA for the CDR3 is TGTGCCAGCTGCTATGAGGGCGGGGGGTCCTACGAGCAGTACTTC. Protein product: CASCYEGGGSYEQYF.

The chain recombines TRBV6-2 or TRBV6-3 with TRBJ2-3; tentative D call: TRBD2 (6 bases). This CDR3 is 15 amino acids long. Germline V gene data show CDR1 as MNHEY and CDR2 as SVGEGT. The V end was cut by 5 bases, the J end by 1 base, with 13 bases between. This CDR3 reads CASSNPREGTDTQYF. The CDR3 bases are TGTGCCAGCAGTAACCCGCGGGAAGGCACAGATACGCAGTATTTT.

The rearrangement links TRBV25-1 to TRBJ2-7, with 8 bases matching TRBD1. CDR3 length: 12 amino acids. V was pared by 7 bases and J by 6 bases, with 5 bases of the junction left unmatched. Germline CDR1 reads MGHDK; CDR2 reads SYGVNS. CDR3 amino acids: CASTGQGFEQYF. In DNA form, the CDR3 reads TGTGCCAGCACCGGACAGGGATTCGAGCAGTACTTC.

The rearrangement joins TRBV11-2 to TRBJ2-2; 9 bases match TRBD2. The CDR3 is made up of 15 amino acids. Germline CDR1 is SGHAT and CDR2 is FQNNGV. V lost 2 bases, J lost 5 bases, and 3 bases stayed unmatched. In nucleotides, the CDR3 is TGTGCCAGCAGCTTAATAGCGGGAGCGACCGGGGAGCTGTTTTTT. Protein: CASSLIAGATGELFF.

The CDR3 nucleotides are TGCGCCAGCAGCCAGTTTACCAGCGGGGGATACAATGAGCAGTTCTTC. Translating gives CASSQFTSGGYNEQFF. The gene calls are TRBV4-1 and TRBJ2-1; the match to TRBD2 covers 8 bases. The CDR3 is 16 residues long. The germline CDR1 and CDR2 sequences are MGHRA and YSYEKL. V lost 3 bases and J lost 4; bases outside the gene matches: 8.

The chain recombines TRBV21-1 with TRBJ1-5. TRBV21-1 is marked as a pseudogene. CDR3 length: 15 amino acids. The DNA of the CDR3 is TGTGCCAGCAGCAAAGTCAGAGGCTTGAATCAGCCCCAGCATTTT. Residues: CASSKVRGLNQPQHF.

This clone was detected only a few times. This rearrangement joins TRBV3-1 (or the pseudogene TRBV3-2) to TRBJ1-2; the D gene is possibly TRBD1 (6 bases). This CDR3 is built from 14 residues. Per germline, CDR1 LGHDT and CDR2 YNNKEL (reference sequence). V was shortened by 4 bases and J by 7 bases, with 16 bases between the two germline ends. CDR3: CASSPVGGAGGYTF. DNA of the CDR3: TGTGCCAGCAGCCCTGTAGGGGGGGCAGGTGGCTACACCTTC.

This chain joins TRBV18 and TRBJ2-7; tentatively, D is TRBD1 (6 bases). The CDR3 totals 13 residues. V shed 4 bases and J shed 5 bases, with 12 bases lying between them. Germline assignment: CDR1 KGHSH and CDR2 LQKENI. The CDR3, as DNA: TGTGCCAGCTCACTACTACAGGGCAACGAGCAGTACTTC. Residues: CASSLLQGNEQYF. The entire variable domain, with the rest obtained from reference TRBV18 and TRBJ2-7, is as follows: NAGVMQNPRHLVRRRGQEARLRCSPMKGHSHVYWYRQLPEEGLKFMVYLQKENIIDESGMPKERFSAEFPKEGPSILRIQQVVRGDSAAYFCASSLLQGNEQYFGPGTRLTVT.